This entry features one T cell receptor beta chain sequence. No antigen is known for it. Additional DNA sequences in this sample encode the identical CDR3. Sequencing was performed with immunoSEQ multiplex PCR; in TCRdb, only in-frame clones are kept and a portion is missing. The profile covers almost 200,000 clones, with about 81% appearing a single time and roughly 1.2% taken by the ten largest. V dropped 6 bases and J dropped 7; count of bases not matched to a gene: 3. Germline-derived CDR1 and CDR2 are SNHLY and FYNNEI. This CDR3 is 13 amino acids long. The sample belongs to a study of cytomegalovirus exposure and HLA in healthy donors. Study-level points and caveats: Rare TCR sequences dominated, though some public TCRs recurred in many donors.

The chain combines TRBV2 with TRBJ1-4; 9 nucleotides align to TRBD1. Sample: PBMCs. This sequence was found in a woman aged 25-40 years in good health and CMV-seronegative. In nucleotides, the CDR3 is TGTGCCAGCAGCGAGACAGGGGGTGAAAAACTGTTTTTT. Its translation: CASSETGGEKLFF.